This T cell receptor beta chain derives from a study of graft-versus-host responses after intestinal transplantation. Method: immunoSEQ multiplex PCR; TCRdb's copy keeps in-frame clones and lacks some. Among 100,000 or so clones listed, about 93% were seen once. There are 16 residues in the CDR3. Deletions cut 4 bases from V and 0 bases from J, with 13 bases between. Germline CDR1 and CDR2: SGHRS and YFSETQ. This clone has a handful of counts. Its antigen is unknown. The sequence derives from a human donor who received an intestinal transplant. The source was unstimulated CD4+ T cells sorted from spleen or lymph node cells, collected before intestinal transplant. This chain links TRBV5-1 with TRBJ1-4; D unclear. The CDR3 sequence is CASSAEMIATNEKLFF. The CDR3 nucleotides are TGCGCCAGCAGCGCGGAGATGATAGCAACTAATGAAAAACTGTTTTTT.